Listed below are T cell receptor beta chains from one sample, sequenced in a study of blood T cell repertoires in COVID-19. Repertoires were generated with immunoSEQ multiplex PCR, while TCRdb's copy carries only in-frame clones and drops some. The table has roughly 45,000 clones, 75% to 80% seen once. Sequences were obtained from peripheral blood. Source of these receptors: a woman aged 70-85 years with acute or convalescent COVID-19. Both conserved end residues are part of each CDR3. Fields, in order: J gene, V gene, CDR3 protein.

J gene: TRBJ1-1; V gene: TRBV6-6; CDR3 protein: CASSSPTGGTNTEAFF
J gene: TRBJ1-5; V gene: TRBV3-1/TRBV3-2; CDR3 protein: CASSQDGFLQPQHF
J gene: TRBJ1-1; V gene: TRBV5-1; CDR3 protein: CASSLQGATMNTEAFF
J gene: TRBJ1-5; V gene: TRBV30; CDR3 protein: CAWRTPGASQPQHF
J gene: TRBJ2-1; V gene: TRBV19; CDR3 protein: CASSISGEEQFF
J gene: TRBJ2-5; V gene: TRBV7-6; CDR3 protein: CASSSFETGVEETQYF
J gene: TRBJ1-6; V gene: TRBV6-5; CDR3 protein: CATSGTENSPLHF
J gene: TRBJ2-1; V gene: TRBV27; CDR3 protein: CASSLSGLYNEQFF
J gene: TRBJ2-3; V gene: TRBV4-2; CDR3 protein: CASSQQLAVTDTQYF
J gene: TRBJ1-2; V gene: TRBV19; CDR3 protein: CASSKQGSYGYTF
J gene: TRBJ2-7; V gene: TRBV28; CDR3 protein: CASSLSGLAGRGGYEQYF
J gene: TRBJ2-3; V gene: TRBV6-4; CDR3 protein: CASSEVWSDPDTQYF
J gene: TRBJ1-1; V gene: TRBV2; CDR3 protein: CASRGQGMNTEAFF
J gene: TRBJ2-7; V gene: TRBV28; CDR3 protein: CASSPPAGTGYSYEQYF
J gene: TRBJ1-3; V gene: TRBV4-2; CDR3 protein: CASGRVREGVSGNTIYF
J gene: TRBJ1-4; V gene: TRBV29-1; CDR3 protein: CSVSMGPEKLFF
J gene: TRBJ1-5; V gene: TRBV19; CDR3 protein: CASSARQYSNQPQHF
J gene: TRBJ2-1; V gene: TRBV29-1; CDR3 protein: CSVEHRAAGEQFF
J gene: TRBJ2-1; V gene: TRBV9; CDR3 protein: CASSVGGSGSYNEQFF
J gene: TRBJ1-3; V gene: TRBV3-1/TRBV3-2; CDR3 protein: CASSQIEGTGNTIYF
J gene: TRBJ1-2; V gene: TRBV27; CDR3 protein: CASSPARDYGYTF
J gene: TRBJ1-2; V gene: TRBV28; CDR3 protein: CASRPLGSGENAGYTF
J gene: TRBJ2-1; V gene: TRBV5-1; CDR3 protein: CASSLYRTYNEQFF
J gene: TRBJ2-5; V gene: TRBV9; CDR3 protein: CASSSGLAGGMYQETQYF
J gene: TRBJ2-7; V gene: TRBV6-5; CDR3 protein: CASSRSGRAGGEQYF
J gene: TRBJ2-7; V gene: TRBV6-6; CDR3 protein: CASSYSPGQGPYEQYF
J gene: TRBJ1-1; V gene: TRBV5-1; CDR3 protein: CASSLGQGMEAFF
J gene: TRBJ2-1; V gene: TRBV4-3; CDR3 protein: CASSQKTSGDYNEQFF
J gene: TRBJ1-5; V gene: TRBV4-1; CDR3 protein: CASSQDLTGPNQPQHF
J gene: TRBJ2-7; V gene: TRBV28; CDR3 protein: CASSFGPPVAGGTYEQYF
J gene: TRBJ1-5; V gene: TRBV19; CDR3 protein: CASSMDSRLNQPQHF
J gene: TRBJ1-4; V gene: TRBV19; CDR3 protein: CASSDPRGRTEKLFF
J gene: TRBJ2-1; V gene: TRBV13; CDR3 protein: CASSLGLAGGEQFF
J gene: TRBJ1-2; V gene: TRBV4-2; CDR3 protein: CASSQDMGQVIYGYTF
J gene: TRBJ1-2; V gene: TRBV24-1; CDR3 protein: CATSEANTGLVLKLYNYGYTF
J gene: TRBJ2-6; V gene: TRBV5-1; CDR3 protein: CASSLVGGQGDSGANVLTF
J gene: TRBJ2-2; V gene: TRBV24-1; CDR3 protein: CATSDLPGLAVGELFF
J gene: TRBJ1-4; V gene: TRBV30; CDR3 protein: CAWAAGQNEKLFF
J gene: TRBJ2-1; V gene: TRBV25-1; CDR3 protein: CASSEFARQGPNEQFF
J gene: TRBJ2-3; V gene: TRBV24-1; CDR3 protein: CATSDRNRQGADTQYF
J gene: TRBJ1-1; V gene: TRBV7-2; CDR3 protein: CASSLGGWNTEAFF
J gene: TRBJ1-6; V gene: TRBV7-3; CDR3 protein: CASSLSGTGIGSPLHF
J gene: TRBJ2-4; V gene: TRBV28; CDR3 protein: CASSSGASGWGNIQYF
J gene: TRBJ1-3; V gene: TRBV10-3; CDR3 protein: CAIARDRGRPGNTIYF
J gene: TRBJ1-2; V gene: TRBV28; CDR3 protein: CASSLQTGRYGYTF
J gene: TRBJ1-3; V gene: TRBV28; CDR3 protein: CASSSARDTIYF
J gene: TRBJ1-5; V gene: TRBV10-1; CDR3 protein: CASSVQDRAFQRHNQPQHF
J gene: TRBJ1-6; V gene: TRBV5-4; CDR3 protein: CASSLNAVLSSPLHF
J gene: TRBJ1-2; V gene: TRBV19; CDR3 protein: CASSIGQGGGYTF
J gene: TRBJ1-3; V gene: TRBV29-1; CDR3 protein: CSYVQGRGNTIYF
J gene: TRBJ1-2; V gene: TRBV29-1; CDR3 protein: CSVENPGLRGGYTF